A single sample is the source of the 31 T cell receptor beta chains below, sequenced in a study of blood T cell repertoires in COVID-19. Data came from immunoSEQ multiplex PCR; TCRdb stores just in-frame clones and leaves some out. The sample holds about 180,000 clones, roughly nine tenths seen once. Sequencing input: peripheral blood. The receptors stem from a man between 65 and 79 years old with active or convalescent COVID-19.

The gene calls are TRBV10-1 and TRBJ1-1, with TRBD1 as a possible D gene (6 bases). Germline values: CDR1 WNHNN, CDR2 SYGVQD (reference sequence). Deletions cut 7 bases from V and 0 bases from J, with 9 bases between. The CDR3 spans 13 residues. The CDR3 is CASTQGLNTEAFF. The CDR3 DNA follows: TGCGCCAGCACCCAGGGGCTGAACACTGAAGCTTTCTTT.

Details on this clone: Germline and junction disagree at one end, which may indicate a read error. The CDR3 sequence: CASSLSLAGVLNELFF. The CDR3 bases are TGTGCCAGCAGCTTGTCTCTAGCGGGAGTGTTGAATGAGCTGTTCTTC. The chain carries TRBV5-4 and TRBJ2-1; 10 bases map to TRBD2. Germline-derived CDR1 and CDR2 are SGHNT and YYREEE (reference sequence). CDR3 length: 16 amino acids.

The chain carries TRBV6-4 and TRBJ2-3, with TRBD2 matching over 10 bases. The V gene's germline CDR1 is MRHNA and CDR2 SNTAGT. This CDR3 region has 15 residues. The J segment lost 0 bases and the V segment lost 8 bases, leaving 5 bases of the junction unmatched. CDR3 sequence reads: CASASGGLSTDTQYF. CDR3 DNA: TGTGCCAGCGCTAGCGGGGGCCTAAGCACAGATACGCAGTATTTT.

This chain uses TRBV5-1 with TRBJ1-4; 11 nucleotides agree with TRBD1. The CDR3 runs 15 residues. Germline V gene sequence: CDR1 SGHRS, CDR2 YFSETQ. J was trimmed by 8 bases and V by 3 bases; bases with no gene match: 6. CDR3 DNA sequence: TGCGCCAGCAGCTACGCCGGGACAGGGGGAGAAAAACTGTTTTTT. It yields the protein CASSYAGTGGEKLFF. Filled out from reference TRBV5-1 and TRBJ1-4, the complete variable domain reads KAGVTQTPRYLIKTRGQQVTLSCSPISGHRSVSWYQQTPGQGLQFLFEYFSETQRNKGNFPGRFSGRQFSNSRSEMNVSTLELGDSALYLCASSYAGTGGEKLFFGSGTQLSVL.

V usage is TRBV6-2 or TRBV6-3 and J usage is TRBJ2-1; 9 bases map to TRBD1. CDR1 is MNHEY and CDR2 is SVGEGT in the germline V gene. J lost 0 bases, V lost 4 bases, and 4 bases had no gene match. The length of the CDR3 is 16 residues. CDR3 amino acids: CASSWTGANSYNEQFF. CDR3 coding DNA: TGTGCCAGCAGTTGGACAGGGGCTAACTCCTACAATGAGCAGTTCTTC.

The chain carries TRBV27 and TRBJ2-5; 13 nucleotides align to TRBD2. This CDR3 is built from 17 residues. Losses at the gene ends were 5 bases for V and 1 base for J; bases not matched to a gene: 7. The germline gives CDR1 MNHEY, CDR2 SMNVEV (reference sequence). The CDR3 here is CASSIRTSGGVQETQYF. The CDR3 region has the DNA TGTGCCAGCAGTATAAGGACTAGCGGGGGCGTCCAAGAGACCCAGTACTTC.

The rearrangement joins TRBV11-2 to TRBJ1-1; D gene uncertain. V was shortened by 2 bases and J by 6 bases, with 16 bases between the two germline ends. The CDR3 loop spans 15 amino acids. The V gene's germline CDR1 is SGHAT and CDR2 FQNNGV. The CDR3 spells CASSLMAAGIPEAFF. CDR3 DNA: TGTGCCAGCAGCTTAATGGCGGCGGGGATCCCTGAAGCTTTCTTT.

The V call is TRBV5-5, the J call TRBJ1-6, with 7 bases lining up with TRBD1. Per the germline V gene, CDR1 is SGHKS and CDR2 is YYEKEE (reference sequence). Trimming at V came to 6 bases and at J to 0 bases, leaving 6 bases not matched to a gene. This CDR3 has 16 amino acids. For the CDR3, the DNA is TGTGCCAGCATTCAGACAGGGAGCTCCTATAATTCACCCCTCCACTTT. Protein product: CASIQTGSSYNSPLHF.

The J gene is TRBJ1-2, the V gene TRBV25-1; unclear D gene. The V end lost 3 bases, the J end lost 8 bases, and 22 bases lay between the germline ends. The CDR3 contains 16 residues. Germline V gene sequence: CDR1 MGHDK, CDR2 SYGVNS. CDR3 sequence: CASSDRWLGSSAGYTF. The CDR3 nucleotides are TGTGCCAGCAGTGACAGATGGCTGGGGAGCTCCGCCGGCTACACCTTC.

This clone occurred a few times. The V and J genes are TRBV5-1 and TRBJ1-4; a possible D gene is TRBD1 (5 bases). The CDR3 is 15 residues long. V was clipped by 0 bases and J by 8 bases, with 14 bases between them. From germline, CDR1 is SGHRS and CDR2 YFSETQ. The CDR3: CASSLDGTSGEKLFF. The CDR3 nucleotides read TGCGCCAGCAGCTTGGATGGGACTTCGGGGGAAAAACTGTTTTTT.

This chain uses TRBV19 with TRBJ1-2, with D hard to call. The germline V gene encodes CDR1 LNHDA and CDR2 SQIVND (reference sequence). The ends were cut back, 5 bases at V and 4 bases at J, with 14 bases in the middle. The CDR3 loop spans 14 amino acids. The CDR3 region is CASSAMEVGYGYTF. The CDR3 bases are TGTGCCAGTAGTGCCATGGAGGTAGGCTATGGCTACACCTTC.

The V and J genes are TRBV4-3 and TRBJ1-1, with D uncertain. This CDR3 spans 13 amino acids. V was clipped by 2 bases and J by 5 bases, with 9 bases between them. Per germline, CDR1 LGHNA and CDR2 YSLEER. The CDR3 sequence is CASSQQMVTEAFF. The CDR3 DNA sequence: TGCGCCAGCAGCCAACAGATGGTGACTGAAGCTTTCTTT.

This CDR3 reads CASSLSGGLNEQYF. The CDR3 bases are TGTGCCAGCAGCCTTAGCGGGGGGCTTAACGAGCAGTACTTC. The rearrangement uses TRBV3-1 (or the pseudogene TRBV3-2) and TRBJ2-7; TRBD2 aligns across 10 bases. Per germline, CDR1 LGHDT and CDR2 YNNKEL (reference sequence). V dropped 4 bases and J dropped 5; count of bases not matched to a gene: 5. The CDR3 extends over 14 amino acids.

This chain connects TRBV2 to TRBJ1-1; the D gene is possibly TRBD1 (5 bases). The V gene lost 5 bases and the J gene lost 0 bases, with 7 bases spanning the gap. The CDR3 contains 13 residues. CDR1 SNHLY and CDR2 FYNNEI come from the germline V gene. In nucleotides, the CDR3 is TGTGCCAGCAGTAGACAGATGAACACTGAAGCTTTCTTT. Its protein is CASSRQMNTEAFF. Drawing the rest from reference TRBV2 and TRBJ1-1, the complete variable domain is EPEVTQTPSHQVTQMGQEVILRCVPISNHLYFYWYRQILGQKVEFLVSFYNNEISEKSEIFDDQFSVERPDGSNFTLKIRSTKLEDSAMYFCASSRQMNTEAFFGQGTRLTVV.

The CDR3 reads CASRPGGVGNQPQHF. The CDR3, as DNA: TGTGCCAGCAGGCCAGGGGGCGTCGGCAATCAGCCCCAGCATTTT. The chain recombines TRBV2 with TRBJ1-5; 8 bases line up with TRBD1. V dropped 6 bases and J dropped 2; count of bases not matched to a gene: 6. Germline CDR1 and CDR2: SNHLY and FYNNEI. The CDR3 is made up of 15 amino acids.

The rearrangement joins TRBV3-1 (or the pseudogene TRBV3-2) to TRBJ1-3, with D possibly being TRBD1 (5 bases). CDR3 size: 18 residues. The V end lost 1 base, the J end lost 1 base, and 17 bases lay between the germline ends. Germline assignment: CDR1 LGHDT and CDR2 YNNKEL (reference sequence). This chain's CDR3 is CASSQALGEGSSGNTIYF. The CDR3 DNA is TGTGCCAGCAGCCAAGCTCTGGGGGAGGGCTCTTCTGGAAACACCATATATTTT.

The gene calls are TRBV30 and TRBJ2-1; a possible D gene is TRBD1 (6 bases). This CDR3 region has 14 residues. Germline-derived CDR1 and CDR2 are GTSNPN and SVGIG (reference sequence). The ends were cut back, 1 base at V and 7 bases at J, with 14 bases in the middle. DNA of the CDR3: TGTGCCTGGAGTGAGGAACAGGGTTGGAATGAGCAGTTCTTC. It encodes CAWSEEQGWNEQFF.

The rearrangement joins TRBV3-1 (or the pseudogene TRBV3-2) to TRBJ2-7, with TRBD1 matching over 8 bases. Germline V CDR1 and CDR2: LGHDT, YNNKEL (reference sequence). Losses at the gene ends were 4 bases for V and 2 bases for J; bases not matched to a gene: 13. This CDR3 region has 17 residues. The DNA of the CDR3 is TGTGCCAGCAGCCGAGAAGATCTGACAGGGGTCCCCTACGAGCAGTACTTC. This sequence encodes CASSREDLTGVPYEQYF.

The chain is built from TRBV29-1 and TRBJ2-2; 11 nucleotides match TRBD2. Germline assignment: CDR1 SQVTM and CDR2 ANQGSEA. The CDR3 is 15 amino acids. Trimming removed 4 bases from V and 6 bases from J; junction bases left unmatched: 7. CDR3 loop: CSVVVLAGGAGELFF. The DNA for the CDR3 is TGCAGCGTTGTAGTCCTAGCGGGAGGCGCCGGGGAGCTGTTTTTT.

The chain is built from TRBV24-1 and TRBJ1-2; 7 nucleotides match TRBD1. Germline-derived CDR1 and CDR2 are KGHDR and SFDVKD. The CDR3 is made up of 15 amino acids. The J segment lost 2 bases and the V segment lost 3 bases, leaving 5 bases of the junction unmatched. The CDR3 region is CATSDPRTGNYGYTF. CDR3 DNA sequence: TGTGCCACCAGTGATCCCCGGACAGGAAACTATGGCTACACCTTC.

The chain joins TRBV11-2 to TRBJ1-1; TRBD1 is a possible D gene (6 bases). Looked up from germline, CDR1 is SGHAT and CDR2 is FQNNGV. V was shortened by 5 bases and J by 5 bases, with 15 bases between the two germline ends. The CDR3 is 14 amino acids. The CDR3 reads CASSATGRRTEAFF. The CDR3 nucleotides are TGTGCCAGCAGCGCGACAGGAAGGAGGACTGAAGCTTTCTTT. The variable domain in full, completed from reference TRBV11-2 and TRBJ1-1, reads EAGVAQSPRYKIIEKRQSVAFWCNPISGHATLYWYQQILGQGPKLLIQFQNNGVVDDSQLPKDRFSAERLKGVDSTLKIQPAKLEDSAVYLCASSATGRRTEAFFGQGTRLTVV.

The V call is TRBV5-1, the J call TRBJ1-4; no firm D call. V lost 0 bases, J lost 5 bases, and 14 bases lay in between. Germline CDR1 is SGHRS and CDR2 is YFSETQ. CDR3 length equals 16 residues. The CDR3 nucleotides are TGCGCCAGCAGCTTGGCCGTGCAGGCCCAGAATGAAAAACTGTTTTTT. Its translation: CASSLAVQAQNEKLFF.

The CDR3 sequence is CASSLWGGTFTYEQYF. As DNA, the CDR3 is TGTGCCAGCAGTTTATGGGGCGGGACCTTTACCTACGAGCAGTACTTC. The chain combines TRBV28 with TRBJ2-7, with D perhaps TRBD2 (6 bases). Germline CDR1 reads MDHEN; CDR2 reads SYDVKM. V was shortened by 0 bases and J by 2 bases, with 14 bases between the two germline ends. The CDR3 loop spans 16 amino acids.

This clone has a handful of counts. V and J are TRBV6-6 and TRBJ2-2; TRBD1 matches 7 bases. CDR3 length equals 14 residues. Looked up from germline, CDR1 is MNHNY and CDR2 is SVGAGI (reference sequence). V was pared by 8 bases and J by 4 bases, with 7 bases of the junction left unmatched. Here the CDR3 reads CASVGTESTGELFF. The CDR3 nucleotides are TGTGCCAGCGTCGGGACAGAAAGCACCGGGGAGCTGTTTTTT.

The rearrangement uses TRBV27 and TRBJ2-2; 15 positions match TRBD2. V lost 4 bases, J lost 4 bases, and 7 bases stayed unmatched. The length of the CDR3 is 18 residues. Germline V gene data show CDR1 as MNHEY and CDR2 as SMNVEV (reference sequence). CDR3 sequence: CASSSGTSGGISTGELFF. CDR3 nucleotide sequence: TGTGCCAGCAGTTCCGGGACTAGCGGGGGGATAAGCACCGGGGAGCTGTTTTTT.

The rearrangement uses TRBV5-1 and TRBJ1-2; tentatively, D is TRBD1 (5 bases). This CDR3 has 15 residues. From germline, CDR1 is SGHRS and CDR2 YFSETQ. Trimming removed 2 bases from V and 6 bases from J, with 17 bases in between. The CDR3 sequence is CASSFDGQGINGYTF. The CDR3 coding sequence is TGCGCCAGCAGCTTCGATGGGCAGGGCATAAATGGCTACACCTTC. Together with reference TRBV5-1 and TRBJ1-2, the CDR3 gives the full variable domain: KAGVTQTPRYLIKTRGQQVTLSCSPISGHRSVSWYQQTPGQGLQFLFEYFSETQRNKGNFPGRFSGRQFSNSRSEMNVSTLELGDSALYLCASSFDGQGINGYTFGSGTRLTVV.

The rearrangement uses TRBV2 and TRBJ2-7; 7 positions match TRBD1. Germline V CDR1 and CDR2: SNHLY, FYNNEI. J was trimmed by 3 bases and V by 7 bases; bases with no gene match: 12. This CDR3 is 15 amino acids long. The CDR3 reads CASKDRVSQLYEQYF. The CDR3 region has the DNA TGTGCCAGCAAAGACAGGGTTTCTCAACTCTACGAGCAGTACTTC. Complete variable domain (other parts from reference TRBV2 and TRBJ2-7): EPEVTQTPSHQVTQMGQEVILRCVPISNHLYFYWYRQILGQKVEFLVSFYNNEISEKSEIFDDQFSVERPDGSNFTLKIRSTKLEDSAMYFCASKDRVSQLYEQYFGPGTRLTVT.

This chain uses TRBV12-3 or TRBV12-4 with TRBJ2-1; D uncertain. V was cut by 1 base and J by 6 bases, with 4 bases left in between. This CDR3 has 12 amino acids. CDR3 loop: CASSLGPNEQFF. The CDR3 DNA is TGTGCCAGCAGTTTAGGGCCCAATGAGCAGTTCTTC.

This sequence joins TRBV18 and TRBJ1-2; no reliable D call. Trimming took 3 bases from V and 5 from J, leaving 10 bases between them. This CDR3 contains 13 residues. Germline-derived CDR1 and CDR2 are KGHSH and LQKENI. CDR3 residues: CASSPGLSYGYTF. CDR3 DNA: TGTGCCAGCTCACCGGGCCTATCGTATGGCTACACCTTC.

Comments on this clone: Within the sample, other DNA sequences also encode this same CDR3. This sequence joins TRBV3-1 (or the pseudogene TRBV3-2) and TRBJ1-2; perhaps TRBD1 as D (6 bases). The CDR3 totals 13 residues. The V and J ends lost 5 bases and 1 base respectively, with 8 bases between them. Germline V CDR1 and CDR2: LGHDT, YNNKEL (reference sequence). The CDR3 DNA sequence: TGTGCCAGCAGCGTACAGGGTAACTATGGCTACACCTTC. It encodes CASSVQGNYGYTF.

The chain joins TRBV29-1 to TRBJ1-1, with D maybe TRBD1 (5 bases). Germline lookup yields CDR1 SQVTM and CDR2 ANQGSEA. The CDR3 loop spans 15 amino acids. Between the trimmed V and J ends, which lost 4 bases and 2 bases, there was a span of 17 bases. This CDR3 reads CSVVADGGSNTEAFF. In DNA form, the CDR3 reads TGCAGCGTTGTGGCCGATGGGGGGTCAAACACTGAAGCTTTCTTT.